This T cell receptor beta chain was profiled in a study of TIL therapy for anti-PD-1-resistant metastatic lung cancer. Turning to the study itself: Tumor harvest preceded PD-1/PD-L1 blockade, followed by nivolumab treatment. Study-wide results and caveats: Infused TIL clonotypes partially replaced the baseline blood repertoire, then decayed over months.

Indicated time point: pre-treatment sample, taken before nivolumab and TIL therapy. Stage 4 NSCLC adults joined between October 2017 and January 2020. The CDR3 totals 10 residues. Trimming removed 7 bases from V and 6 bases from J, with 8 bases in between. Germline V gene lookup returns CDR1 SQVTM and CDR2 ANQGSEA. Sequencing used immunoSEQ v3. Survey-level samples got around 2.1 million read pairs; deep-level samples got about 5-6.5 million. The assay was immunoSEQ multiplex PCR, and TCRdb's table has in-frame clones only and misses some. The sample lists more than 15,000 clones, roughly 80% seen once, with about 2.2% in the top ten. A remark on this clone: Its antigen is currently unknown.

The TCR sequence derives from a person aged 25 to 85 with non-small cell lung cancer. This sequence joins TRBV29-1 and TRBJ2-3; D is ambiguous. Sequences were derived from blood, sampled at baseline. The CDR3 nucleotides read TGCAGCGGGGGTGATGATACGCAGTATTTT. Protein product: CSGGDDTQYF.